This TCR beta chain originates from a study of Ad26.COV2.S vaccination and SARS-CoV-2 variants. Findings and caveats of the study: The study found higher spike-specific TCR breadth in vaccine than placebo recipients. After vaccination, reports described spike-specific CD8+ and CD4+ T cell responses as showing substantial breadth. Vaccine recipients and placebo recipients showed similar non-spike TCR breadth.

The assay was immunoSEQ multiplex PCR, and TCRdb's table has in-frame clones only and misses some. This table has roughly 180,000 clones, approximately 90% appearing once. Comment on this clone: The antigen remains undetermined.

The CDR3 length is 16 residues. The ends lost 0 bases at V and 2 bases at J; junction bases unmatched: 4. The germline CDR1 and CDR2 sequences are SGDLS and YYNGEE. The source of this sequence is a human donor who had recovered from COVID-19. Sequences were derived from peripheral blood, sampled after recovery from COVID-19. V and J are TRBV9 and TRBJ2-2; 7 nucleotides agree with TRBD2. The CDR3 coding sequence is TGTGCCAGCAGCGTAGGAGCGGGACCTAACACCGGGGAGCTGTTTTTT. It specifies CASSVGAGPNTGELFF.